Presented here are 7 T cell receptor beta chains from one specimen sequenced in a study of blood T cell repertoires in COVID-19. Produced via immunoSEQ multiplex PCR; TCRdb's table is partial and in-frame only. The sample yields about 410,000 clones, just under 90% seen once. The sequenced sample was PBMCs or T cells enriched from blood (not recorded which). These receptor sequences come from a woman aged 30 to 39 who had recovered from COVID-19.

This clone was counted once. The V gene is TRBV21-1, the J gene TRBJ1-5; the table's D call, TRBD1, was not checked against the DNA. TRBV21-1 is marked as a pseudogene. The CDR3 totals 14 residues. CDR3 sequence: CASSKKTGNQPQHF. The DNA for the CDR3 is TGTGCCAGCAGCAAAAAGACAGGGAATCAGCCCCAGCATTTT.

The chain couples TRBV10-2 to TRBJ1-4; D is undetermined. Trimming stripped 4 bases from V and 4 bases from J, with 13 bases between. The CDR3 spans 15 residues. The germline gives CDR1 WSHSY, CDR2 SAAADI. The CDR3 spells CASSVDGAHNEKLFF. CDR3 nucleotides: TGCGCCAGCAGTGTTGACGGAGCTCATAATGAAAAACTGTTTTTT.

This chain links TRBV15 with TRBJ2-7; possibly TRBD1 for D (6 bases). CDR3 size: 17 residues. Germline V gene sequence: CDR1 LNHNV, CDR2 YYDKDF (reference sequence). V was trimmed by 3 bases and J by 2 bases, leaving 20 bases between them. The chain's CDR3 is CATSSLRDPGQTYEQYF. CDR3 in DNA: TGTGCCACCAGCAGTCTGAGGGACCCGGGACAAACCTACGAGCAGTACTTC.

This chain links TRBV7-8 with TRBJ1-2, with unresolved D. This CDR3 region has 14 residues. Looked up from germline, CDR1 is SGHVS and CDR2 is FQNEAQ. V was pared by 0 bases and J by 2 bases, with 7 bases between. The CDR3 DNA is TGTGCCAGCAGCTTAGCTCACAGAAACTATGGCTACACCTTC. It encodes CASSLAHRNYGYTF.

The V call is TRBV5-1, the J call TRBJ1-2, with 8 bases identical to TRBD1. The CDR3 is 12 amino acids. The junction had 3 bases not matched to a gene; V was cut back by 4 bases and J by 7 bases. The germline CDR1 and CDR2 sequences are SGHRS and YFSETQ. DNA for the CDR3: TGCGCCAGCAGCGTGGACAGGGCTGGCTACACCTTC. As protein: CASSVDRAGYTF.

The CDR3 coding sequence is TGCAGTGCTAGTACAGGGACCTACAATGGCACAGATACGCAGTATTTT. As protein: CSASTGTYNGTDTQYF. The chain carries TRBV20-1 and TRBJ2-3; D is perhaps TRBD1 (6 bases). V lost 3 bases, J lost 1 base, and 17 bases lay in between. The CDR3 sequence is 16 residues long. Per the germline V gene, CDR1 is DFQATT and CDR2 is SNEGSKA (reference sequence).

The chain joins TRBV29-1 to TRBJ2-7; D perhaps matches TRBD1 (6 bases). CDR1 SQVTM and CDR2 ANQGSEA come from the germline V gene. V gave up 0 bases and J gave up 6 bases, with 12 bases separating them. The CDR3 covers 13 residues. The CDR3 bases are TGCAGCGTTGAAGATACCGCAGGGGTCGAGCAGTACTTC. This encodes CSVEDTAGVEQYF.